This T cell receptor (beta chain) stems from a study of blood T cells in healthy people across ages. Every sample yielded at least 6 million isolated PBMCs. On this clonotype: Its matching antigen is unknown.

Together with a sample-barcoded 5' primer, a J-beta primer mix was included in a second PCR lasting about 7 to 11 cycles. TCRdb recomputed calls from the 5' RACE reads with MiXCR, one row per CDR3 protein. The repertoire holds 1.8 million or so distinct CDR3 sequences, 30% to 40% seen once, with roughly 23% in the top ten. Trimming pared 3 bases from V and 4 bases from J, leaving 12 bases between. This CDR3 has 14 amino acids. CDR1 and CDR2 (germline): LGHDT, YNNKEL (reference sequence). Whole-study results and caveats: Aged donors had fewer naive CD4+ cells and lower diversity than long-lived donors. Getting older went along with TCR beta diversity per million T cells dropping roughly linearly.

The receptor's source is a human donor in good health. V usage is TRBV3-1 and J usage is TRBJ1-1; D might be TRBD1 (5 bases). Sample: blood. The CDR3 DNA reads as TGTGCCAGCAGCCACCGGGGGGGAGTCACTGAAGCTTTCTTT. This codes for CASSHRGGVTEAFF. Full variable domain (outside the CDR3, taken from reference TRBV3-1 and TRBJ1-1): DTAVSQTPKYLVTQMGNDKSIKCEQNLGHDTMYWYKQDSKKFLKIMFSYNNKELIINETVPNRFSPKSPDKAHLNLHINSLELGDSAVYFCASSHRGGVTEAFFGQGTRLTVV.